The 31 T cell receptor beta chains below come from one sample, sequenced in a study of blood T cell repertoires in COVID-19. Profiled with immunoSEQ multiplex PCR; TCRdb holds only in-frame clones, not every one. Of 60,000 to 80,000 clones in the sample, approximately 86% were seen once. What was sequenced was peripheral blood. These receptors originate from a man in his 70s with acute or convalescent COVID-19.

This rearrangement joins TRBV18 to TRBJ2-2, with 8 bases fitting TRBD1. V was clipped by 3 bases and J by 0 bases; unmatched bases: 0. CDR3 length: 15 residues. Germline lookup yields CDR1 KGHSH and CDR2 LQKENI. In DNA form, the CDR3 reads TGTGCCAGCTCACCGGACAGGGCGAACACCGGGGAGCTGTTTTTT. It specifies CASSPDRANTGELFF.

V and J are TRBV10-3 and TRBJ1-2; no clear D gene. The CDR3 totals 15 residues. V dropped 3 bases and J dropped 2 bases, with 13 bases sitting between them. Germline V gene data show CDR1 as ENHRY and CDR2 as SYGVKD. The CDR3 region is CAISDLTQANYGYTF. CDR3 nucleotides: TGTGCCATCAGTGACTTGACACAAGCCAACTATGGCTACACCTTC.

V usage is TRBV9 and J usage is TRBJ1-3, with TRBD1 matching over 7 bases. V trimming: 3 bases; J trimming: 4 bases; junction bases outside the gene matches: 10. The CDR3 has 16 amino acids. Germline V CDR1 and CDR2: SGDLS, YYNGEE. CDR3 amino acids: CASSAQWLDRGNTIYF. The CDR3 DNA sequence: TGTGCCAGCAGCGCACAATGGCTGGACAGGGGAAACACCATATATTTT. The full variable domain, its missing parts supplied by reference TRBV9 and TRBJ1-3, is DSGVTQTPKHLITATGQRVTLRCSPRSGDLSVYWYQQSLDQGLQFLIQYYNGEERAKGNILERFSAQQFPDLHSELNLSSLELGDSALYFCASSAQWLDRGNTIYFGEGSWLTVV.

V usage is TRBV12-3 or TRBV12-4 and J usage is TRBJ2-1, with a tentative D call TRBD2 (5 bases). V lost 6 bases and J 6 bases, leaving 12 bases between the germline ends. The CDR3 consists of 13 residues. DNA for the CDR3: TGTGCCAGCAGACGCCCTAGCTCCAATGAGCAGTTCTTC. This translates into CASRRPSSNEQFF.

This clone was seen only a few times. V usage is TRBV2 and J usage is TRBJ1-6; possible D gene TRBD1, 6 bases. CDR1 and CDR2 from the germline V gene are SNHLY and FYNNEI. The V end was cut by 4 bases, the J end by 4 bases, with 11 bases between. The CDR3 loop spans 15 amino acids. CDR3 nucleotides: TGTGCCAGCAGTGTTGACAGGCCATATAATTCACCCCTCCACTTT. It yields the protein CASSVDRPYNSPLHF.

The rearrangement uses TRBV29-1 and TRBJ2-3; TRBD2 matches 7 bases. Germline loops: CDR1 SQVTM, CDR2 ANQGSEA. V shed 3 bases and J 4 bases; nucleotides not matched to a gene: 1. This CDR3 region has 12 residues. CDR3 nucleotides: TGCAGCGTTGACCGGGGGGCAGATACGCAGTATTTT. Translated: CSVDRGADTQYF.

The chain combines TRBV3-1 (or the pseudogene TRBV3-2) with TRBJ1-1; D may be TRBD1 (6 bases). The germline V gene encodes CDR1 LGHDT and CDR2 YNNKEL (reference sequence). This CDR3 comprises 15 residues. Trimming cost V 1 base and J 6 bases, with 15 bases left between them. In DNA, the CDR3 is TGTGCCAGCAGCCAAGGTTCAGGGGCGGGCGCTGAAGCTTTCTTT. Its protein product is CASSQGSGAGAEAFF.

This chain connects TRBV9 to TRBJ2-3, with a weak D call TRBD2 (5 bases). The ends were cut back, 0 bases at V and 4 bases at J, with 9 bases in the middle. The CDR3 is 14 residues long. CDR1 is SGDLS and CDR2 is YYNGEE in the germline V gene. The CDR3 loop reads CASSVAPSPDTQYF. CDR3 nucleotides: TGTGCCAGCAGCGTAGCGCCTAGCCCAGATACGCAGTATTTT.

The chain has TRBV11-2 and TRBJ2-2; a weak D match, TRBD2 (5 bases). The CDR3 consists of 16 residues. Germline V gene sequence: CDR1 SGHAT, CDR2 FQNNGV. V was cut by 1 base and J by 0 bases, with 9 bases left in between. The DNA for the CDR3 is TGTGCCAGCAGCTTAGGAGGGCTGGCGAACACCGGGGAGCTGTTTTTT. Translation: CASSLGGLANTGELFF.

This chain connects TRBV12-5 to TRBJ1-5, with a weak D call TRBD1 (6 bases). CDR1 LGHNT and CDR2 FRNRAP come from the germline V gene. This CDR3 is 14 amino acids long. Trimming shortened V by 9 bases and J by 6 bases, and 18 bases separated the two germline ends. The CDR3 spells CASASGGPGQPQHF. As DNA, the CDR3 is TGTGCTAGCGCCTCGGGGGGCCCGGGTCAGCCCCAGCATTTT. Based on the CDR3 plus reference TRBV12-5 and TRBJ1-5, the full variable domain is DARVTQTPRHKVTEMGQEVTMRCQPILGHNTVFWYRQTMMQGLELLAYFRNRAPLDDSGMPKDRFSAEMPDATLATLKIQPSEPRDSAVYFCASASGGPGQPQHFGDGTRLSIL.

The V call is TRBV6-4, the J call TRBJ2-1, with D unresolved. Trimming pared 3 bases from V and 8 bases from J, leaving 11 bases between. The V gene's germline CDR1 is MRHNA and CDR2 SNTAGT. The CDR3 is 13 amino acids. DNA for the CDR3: TGTGCCAGCAGTGAGAGGATCGAGGATGAGCAGTTCTTC. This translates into CASSERIEDEQFF.

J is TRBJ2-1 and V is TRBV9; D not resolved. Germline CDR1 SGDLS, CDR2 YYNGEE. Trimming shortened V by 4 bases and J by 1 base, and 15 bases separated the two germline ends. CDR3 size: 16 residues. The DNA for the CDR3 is TGTGCCAGCAGCCCCCGAGGTAGTAGATCCTACAATGAGCAGTTCTTC. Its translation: CASSPRGSRSYNEQFF. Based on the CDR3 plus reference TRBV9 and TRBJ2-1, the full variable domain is DSGVTQTPKHLITATGQRVTLRCSPRSGDLSVYWYQQSLDQGLQFLIQYYNGEERAKGNILERFSAQQFPDLHSELNLSSLELGDSALYFCASSPRGSRSYNEQFFGPGTRLTVL.

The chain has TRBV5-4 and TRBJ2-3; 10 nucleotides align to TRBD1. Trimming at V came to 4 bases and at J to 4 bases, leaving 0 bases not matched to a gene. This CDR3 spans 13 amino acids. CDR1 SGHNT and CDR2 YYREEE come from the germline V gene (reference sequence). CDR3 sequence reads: CASSGTGADTQYF. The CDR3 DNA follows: TGTGCCAGCAGCGGGACAGGGGCAGATACGCAGTATTTT.

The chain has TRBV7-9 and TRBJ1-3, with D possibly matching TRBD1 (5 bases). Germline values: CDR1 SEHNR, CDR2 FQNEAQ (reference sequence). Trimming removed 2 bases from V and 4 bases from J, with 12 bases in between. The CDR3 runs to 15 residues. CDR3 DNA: TGTGCCAGCAGCTTATTTGGAGGGGCCGGAAACACCATATATTTT. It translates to CASSLFGGAGNTIYF.

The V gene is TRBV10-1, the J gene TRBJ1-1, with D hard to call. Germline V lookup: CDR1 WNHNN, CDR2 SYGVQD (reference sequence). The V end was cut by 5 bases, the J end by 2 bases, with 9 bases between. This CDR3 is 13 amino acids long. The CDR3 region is CASSQQINTEAFF. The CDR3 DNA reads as TGCGCCAGCAGTCAACAAATTAACACTGAAGCTTTCTTT.

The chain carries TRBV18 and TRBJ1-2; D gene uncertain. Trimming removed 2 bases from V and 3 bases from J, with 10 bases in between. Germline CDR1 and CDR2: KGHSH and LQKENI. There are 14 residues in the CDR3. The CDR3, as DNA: TGTGCCAGCTCACCAGGAGGGCCGTACTATGGCTACACCTTC. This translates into CASSPGGPYYGYTF.

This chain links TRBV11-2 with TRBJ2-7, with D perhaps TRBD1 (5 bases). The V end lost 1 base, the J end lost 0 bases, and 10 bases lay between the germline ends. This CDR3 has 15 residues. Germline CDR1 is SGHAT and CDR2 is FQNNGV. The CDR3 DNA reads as TGTGCCAGCAGCTTAGGAAGGGGCGGCTCCTACGAGCAGTACTTC. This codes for CASSLGRGGSYEQYF.

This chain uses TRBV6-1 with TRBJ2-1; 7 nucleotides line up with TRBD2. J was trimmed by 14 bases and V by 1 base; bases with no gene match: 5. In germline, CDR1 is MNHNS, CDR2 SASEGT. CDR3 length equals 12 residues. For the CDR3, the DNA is TGTGCCAGCAGTGAAGGAGGACTAGTAAAGTTCTTC. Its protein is CASSEGGLVKFF.

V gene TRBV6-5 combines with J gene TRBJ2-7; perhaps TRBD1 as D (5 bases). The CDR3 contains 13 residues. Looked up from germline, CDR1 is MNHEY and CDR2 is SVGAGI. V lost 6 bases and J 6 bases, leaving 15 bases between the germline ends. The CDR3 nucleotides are TGTGCCAGCAGCTCGCTTGACAGAGGCGAGCAGTACTTC. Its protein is CASSSLDRGEQYF.

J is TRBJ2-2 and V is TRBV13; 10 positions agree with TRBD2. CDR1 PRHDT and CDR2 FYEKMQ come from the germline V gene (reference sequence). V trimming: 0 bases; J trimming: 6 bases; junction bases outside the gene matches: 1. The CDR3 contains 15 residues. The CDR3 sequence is CASSLGLAGPGELFF. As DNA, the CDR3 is TGTGCCAGCAGCTTAGGACTAGCGGGACCCGGGGAGCTGTTTTTT.

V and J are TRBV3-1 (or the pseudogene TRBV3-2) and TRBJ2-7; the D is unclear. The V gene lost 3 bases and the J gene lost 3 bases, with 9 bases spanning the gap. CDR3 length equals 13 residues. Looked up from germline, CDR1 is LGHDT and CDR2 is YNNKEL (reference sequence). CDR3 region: CASSQGEVYEQYF. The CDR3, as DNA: TGTGCCAGCAGCCAGGGCGAAGTCTACGAGCAGTACTTC.

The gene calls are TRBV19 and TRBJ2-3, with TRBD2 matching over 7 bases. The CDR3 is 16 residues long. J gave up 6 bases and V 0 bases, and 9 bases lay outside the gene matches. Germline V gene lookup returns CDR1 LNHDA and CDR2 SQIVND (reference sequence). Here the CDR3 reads CASSIDSSGPRDTQYF. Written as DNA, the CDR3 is TGTGCCAGTAGTATAGATTCTAGCGGCCCCCGGGATACGCAGTATTTT.

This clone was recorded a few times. CDR3 coding DNA: TGTGCCAGCAGCGGGACACCAACTACCAATGAGCAGTTCTTC. This encodes CASSGTPTTNEQFF. The chain combines TRBV9 with TRBJ2-1, with a tentative D call TRBD1 (5 bases). The germline V gene has CDR1 SGDLS and CDR2 YYNGEE. The CDR3 extends over 14 amino acids. The V and J ends lost 3 bases and 6 bases respectively, with 13 bases between them. Complete variable domain (other parts from reference TRBV9 and TRBJ2-1): DSGVTQTPKHLITATGQRVTLRCSPRSGDLSVYWYQQSLDQGLQFLIQYYNGEERAKGNILERFSAQQFPDLHSELNLSSLELGDSALYFCASSGTPTTNEQFFGPGTRLTVL.

The CDR3 DNA follows: TGTGCCAGCCGACTAGGGGCCCACGAGCAGTACTTC. It yields the protein CASRLGAHEQYF. The V call is TRBV2, the J call TRBJ2-7; possible D gene TRBD2, 6 bases. Trimming took 8 bases from V and 5 from J, leaving 13 bases between them. The CDR3 has 12 residues. Germline V lookup: CDR1 SNHLY, CDR2 FYNNEI.

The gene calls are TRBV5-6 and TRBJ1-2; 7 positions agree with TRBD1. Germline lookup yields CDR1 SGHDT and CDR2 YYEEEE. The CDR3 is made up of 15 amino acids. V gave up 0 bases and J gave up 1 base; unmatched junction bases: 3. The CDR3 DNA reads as TGTGCCAGCAGCTTGGATGACAGGGATAACTATGGCTACACCTTC. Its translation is CASSLDDRDNYGYTF.

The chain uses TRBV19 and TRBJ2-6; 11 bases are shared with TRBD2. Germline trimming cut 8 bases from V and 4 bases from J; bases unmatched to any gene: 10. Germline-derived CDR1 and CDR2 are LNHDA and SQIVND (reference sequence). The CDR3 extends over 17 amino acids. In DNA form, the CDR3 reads TGTGCCAGTTATAGCGGGAGGGCCTTCTCCGGGGCCAACGTCCTGACTTTC. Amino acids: CASYSGRAFSGANVLTF.

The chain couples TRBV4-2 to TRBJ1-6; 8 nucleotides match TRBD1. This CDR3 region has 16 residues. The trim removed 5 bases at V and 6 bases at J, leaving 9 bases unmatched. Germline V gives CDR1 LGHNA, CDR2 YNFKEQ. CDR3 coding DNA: TGTGCCAGCAGCTTCTCCGCAGGACAGGGTAATTCACCCCTCCACTTT. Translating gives CASSFSAGQGNSPLHF.

This CDR3 reads CASSLRGGKDEQYF. In DNA form, the CDR3 reads TGTGCCAGCAGCCTTCGGGGGGGCAAGGACGAGCAGTACTTC. The chain employs TRBV3-1 (or the pseudogene TRBV3-2) and TRBJ2-7; 8 nucleotides align to TRBD2. The germline CDR1 and CDR2 sequences are LGHDT and YNNKEL (reference sequence). The CDR3 is 14 amino acids. With V trimmed by 4 bases and J by 5 bases, 7 bases remained unmatched.

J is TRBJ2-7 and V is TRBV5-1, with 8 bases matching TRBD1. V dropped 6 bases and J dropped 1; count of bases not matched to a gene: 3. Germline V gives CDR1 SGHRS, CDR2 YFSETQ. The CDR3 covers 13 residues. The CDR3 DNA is TGCGCCAGCACCAGACAGGGGTCCTACGAGCAGTACTTC. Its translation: CASTRQGSYEQYF.

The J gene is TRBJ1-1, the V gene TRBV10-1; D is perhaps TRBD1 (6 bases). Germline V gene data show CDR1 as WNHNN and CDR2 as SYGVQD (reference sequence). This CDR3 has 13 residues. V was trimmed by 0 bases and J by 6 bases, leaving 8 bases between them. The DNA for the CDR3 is TGCGCCAGCAGTGAGTCGGGGGGGCCTGAAGCTTTCTTT. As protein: CASSESGGPEAFF.

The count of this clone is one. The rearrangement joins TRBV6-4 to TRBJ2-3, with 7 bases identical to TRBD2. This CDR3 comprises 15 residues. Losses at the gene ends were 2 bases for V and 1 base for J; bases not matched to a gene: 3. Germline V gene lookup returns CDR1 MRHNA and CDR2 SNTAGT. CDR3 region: CASSDESGGTDTQYF. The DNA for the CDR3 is TGTGCCAGCAGTGACGAAAGCGGGGGCACAGATACGCAGTATTTT.